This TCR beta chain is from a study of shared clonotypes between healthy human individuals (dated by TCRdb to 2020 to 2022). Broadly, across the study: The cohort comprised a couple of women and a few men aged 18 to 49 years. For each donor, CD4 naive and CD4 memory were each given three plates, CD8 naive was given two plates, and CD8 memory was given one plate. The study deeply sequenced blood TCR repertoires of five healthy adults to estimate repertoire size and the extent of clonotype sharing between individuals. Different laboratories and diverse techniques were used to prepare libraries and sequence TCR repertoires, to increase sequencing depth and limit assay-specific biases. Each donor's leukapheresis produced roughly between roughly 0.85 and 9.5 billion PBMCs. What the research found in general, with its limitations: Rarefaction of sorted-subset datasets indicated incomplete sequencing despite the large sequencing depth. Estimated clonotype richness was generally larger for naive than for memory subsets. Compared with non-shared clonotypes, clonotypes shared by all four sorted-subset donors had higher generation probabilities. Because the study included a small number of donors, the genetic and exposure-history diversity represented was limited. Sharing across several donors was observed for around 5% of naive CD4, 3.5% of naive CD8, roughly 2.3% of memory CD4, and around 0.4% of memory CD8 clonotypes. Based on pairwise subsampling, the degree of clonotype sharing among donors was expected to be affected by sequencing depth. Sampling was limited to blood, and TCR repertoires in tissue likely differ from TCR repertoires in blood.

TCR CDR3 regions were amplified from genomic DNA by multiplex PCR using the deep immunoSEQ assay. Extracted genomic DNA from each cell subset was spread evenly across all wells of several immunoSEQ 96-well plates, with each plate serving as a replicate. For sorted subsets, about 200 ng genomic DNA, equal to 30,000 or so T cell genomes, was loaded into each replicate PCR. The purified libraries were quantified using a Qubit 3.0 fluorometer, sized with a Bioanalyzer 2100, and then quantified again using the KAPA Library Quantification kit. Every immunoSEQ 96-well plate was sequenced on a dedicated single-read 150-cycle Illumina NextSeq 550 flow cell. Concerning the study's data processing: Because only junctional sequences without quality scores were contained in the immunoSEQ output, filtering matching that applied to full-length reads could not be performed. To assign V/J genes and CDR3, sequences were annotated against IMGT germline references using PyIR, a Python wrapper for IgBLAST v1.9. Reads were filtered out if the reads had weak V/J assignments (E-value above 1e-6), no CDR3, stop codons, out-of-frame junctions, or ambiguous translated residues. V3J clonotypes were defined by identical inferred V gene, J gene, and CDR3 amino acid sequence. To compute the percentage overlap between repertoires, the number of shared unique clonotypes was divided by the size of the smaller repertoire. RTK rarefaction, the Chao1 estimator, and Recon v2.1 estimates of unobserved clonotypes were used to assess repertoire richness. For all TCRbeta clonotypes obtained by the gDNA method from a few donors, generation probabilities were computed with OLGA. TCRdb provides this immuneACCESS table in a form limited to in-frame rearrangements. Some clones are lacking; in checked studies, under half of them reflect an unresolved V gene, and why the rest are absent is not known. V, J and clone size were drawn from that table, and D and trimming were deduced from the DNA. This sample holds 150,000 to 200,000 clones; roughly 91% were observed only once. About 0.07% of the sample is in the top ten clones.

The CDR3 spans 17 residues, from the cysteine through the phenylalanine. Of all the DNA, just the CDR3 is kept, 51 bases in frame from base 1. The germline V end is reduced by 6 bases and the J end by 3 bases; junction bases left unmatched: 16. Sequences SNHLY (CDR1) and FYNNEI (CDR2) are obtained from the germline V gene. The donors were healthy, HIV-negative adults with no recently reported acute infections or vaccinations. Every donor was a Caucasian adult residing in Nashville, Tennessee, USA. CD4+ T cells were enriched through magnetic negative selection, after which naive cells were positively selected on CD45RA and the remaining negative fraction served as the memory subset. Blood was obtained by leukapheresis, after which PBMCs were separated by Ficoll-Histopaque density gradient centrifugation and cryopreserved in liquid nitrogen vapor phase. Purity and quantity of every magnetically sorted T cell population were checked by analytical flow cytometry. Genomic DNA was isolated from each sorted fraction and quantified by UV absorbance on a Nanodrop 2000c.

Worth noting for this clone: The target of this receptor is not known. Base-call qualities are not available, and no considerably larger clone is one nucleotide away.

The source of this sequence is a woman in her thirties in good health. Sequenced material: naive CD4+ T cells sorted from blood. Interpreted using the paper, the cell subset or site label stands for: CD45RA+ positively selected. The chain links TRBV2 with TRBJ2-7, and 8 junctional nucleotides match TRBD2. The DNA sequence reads TGTGCCAGCAGACCAGACCTTGGAGCGGGAGCACGCTACGAGCAGTACTTC. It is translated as CASRPDLGAGARYEQYF.